A selection of T cell receptor beta chains follows, all from one sample in a study of blood T cell repertoires in COVID-19. Sequenced by immunoSEQ multiplex PCR; TCRdb stores in-frame clones only, minus some. The table has 200,000 to 250,000 clones, 82% seen once; the top ten hold approximately 1.9%. The sample consisted of peripheral blood. Source of these receptors: a woman aged 80 or over with acute or convalescent COVID-19. Each CDR3 is given with its conserved first and last residue. D genes are given only for firm matches.

CDR3aa: CASSRAGGTNIQYF
d_gene: NA
j_gene: TRBJ2-4
v_gene: TRBV5-8

CDR3aa: CASSKTGTGNEKLFF
d_gene: TRBD1
j_gene: TRBJ1-4
v_gene: TRBV5-6

CDR3aa: CAISDRGQTAQLFGYTF
d_gene: NA
j_gene: TRBJ1-2
v_gene: TRBV10-3

CDR3aa: CASSRPGPYEQYF
d_gene: NA
j_gene: TRBJ2-7
v_gene: TRBV19

CDR3aa: CASSYTAGGQETQYF
d_gene: TRBD2
j_gene: TRBJ2-5
v_gene: TRBV6-2/TRBV6-3

CDR3aa: CASSHRGPAGGTDTQYF
d_gene: TRBD2
j_gene: TRBJ2-3
v_gene: TRBV6-2/TRBV6-3

CDR3aa: CASSATSGGYNEQFF
d_gene: TRBD2
j_gene: TRBJ2-1
v_gene: TRBV9

CDR3aa: CANKPGLAGGHTGELFF
d_gene: TRBD2
j_gene: TRBJ2-2
v_gene: TRBV9

CDR3aa: CASSLFTREAGQGYTF
d_gene: NA
j_gene: TRBJ1-2
v_gene: TRBV7-2

CDR3aa: CASSSQGNNSPLHF
d_gene: NA
j_gene: TRBJ1-6
v_gene: TRBV5-1

CDR3aa: CASTRRPSYEQYF
d_gene: NA
j_gene: TRBJ2-7
v_gene: TRBV12-3/TRBV12-4

CDR3aa: CASMPGTGGYGYTF
d_gene: TRBD1
j_gene: TRBJ1-2
v_gene: TRBV27

CDR3aa: CASSVRGSDTQYF
d_gene: NA
j_gene: TRBJ2-3
v_gene: TRBV9

CDR3aa: CASSHTIQAGEVGKTQYF
d_gene: NA
j_gene: TRBJ2-5
v_gene: TRBV5-1

CDR3aa: CASRMTGNSDEQYF
d_gene: TRBD1
j_gene: TRBJ2-7
v_gene: TRBV2

CDR3aa: CASSRTSGSSTGELFF
d_gene: TRBD2
j_gene: TRBJ2-2
v_gene: TRBV5-1

CDR3aa: CASSTTSRAGRAEAFF
d_gene: NA
j_gene: TRBJ1-1
v_gene: TRBV28

CDR3aa: CASRSGGETQYF
d_gene: NA
j_gene: TRBJ2-5
v_gene: TRBV19

CDR3aa: CASTLGGTEGNSPLHF
d_gene: TRBD1
j_gene: TRBJ1-6
v_gene: TRBV28

CDR3aa: CASSDRQYGYTF
d_gene: NA
j_gene: TRBJ1-2
v_gene: TRBV19

CDR3aa: CASSLDGTNYEQYF
d_gene: TRBD2
j_gene: TRBJ2-7
v_gene: TRBV5-6

CDR3aa: CASSRRWEKLFF
d_gene: NA
j_gene: TRBJ1-4
v_gene: TRBV6-2/TRBV6-3

CDR3aa: CAWSDQGISTEAFF
d_gene: NA
j_gene: TRBJ1-1
v_gene: TRBV30

CDR3aa: CASSKWTGSSPGTGNTIYF
d_gene: TRBD1
j_gene: TRBJ1-3
v_gene: TRBV19

CDR3aa: CASSSQGWTNEKLFF
d_gene: NA
j_gene: TRBJ1-4
v_gene: TRBV5-5

CDR3aa: CASSPYYRGTEAFF
d_gene: TRBD1
j_gene: TRBJ1-1
v_gene: TRBV18

CDR3aa: CASSLETGGTYEQYF
d_gene: TRBD1
j_gene: TRBJ2-7
v_gene: TRBV11-2

CDR3aa: CASSMPEFGELFF
d_gene: NA
j_gene: TRBJ2-2
v_gene: TRBV19

CDR3aa: CATSRDLGAGGMNTEAFF
d_gene: NA
j_gene: TRBJ1-1
v_gene: TRBV15

CDR3aa: CASSGQGFQPQHF
d_gene: NA
j_gene: TRBJ1-5
v_gene: TRBV2

CDR3aa: CASSQDKSLGGLNEKLFF
d_gene: NA
j_gene: TRBJ1-4
v_gene: TRBV4-2

CDR3aa: CASRRDRGTYNSPLHF
d_gene: TRBD1
j_gene: TRBJ1-6
v_gene: TRBV7-2

CDR3aa: CASRGVGRYGYTF
d_gene: NA
j_gene: TRBJ1-2
v_gene: TRBV12-3/TRBV12-4

CDR3aa: CASSLGRGYEQYF
d_gene: NA
j_gene: TRBJ2-7
v_gene: TRBV11-3

CDR3aa: CASGGLAGAETQYF
d_gene: TRBD2
j_gene: TRBJ2-5
v_gene: TRBV9

CDR3aa: CASSTPRATNEKLFF
d_gene: NA
j_gene: TRBJ1-4
v_gene: TRBV21-1

CDR3aa: CATSRLGTGGLYGYTF
d_gene: TRBD1
j_gene: TRBJ1-2
v_gene: TRBV15

CDR3aa: CATSRGRVDTQYF
d_gene: NA
j_gene: TRBJ2-3
v_gene: TRBV15

CDR3aa: CAWSRLAVTTDTQYF
d_gene: TRBD2
j_gene: TRBJ2-3
v_gene: TRBV30

CDR3aa: CASSLRTRETQYF
d_gene: NA
j_gene: TRBJ2-5
v_gene: TRBV7-6

CDR3aa: CASRRDRVDNEQFF
d_gene: TRBD1
j_gene: TRBJ2-1
v_gene: TRBV13

CDR3aa: CASSLATGGYTF
d_gene: NA
j_gene: TRBJ1-2
v_gene: TRBV5-6

CDR3aa: CASSSRAGGVYNEQFF
d_gene: TRBD2
j_gene: TRBJ2-1
v_gene: TRBV27

CDR3aa: CASSFAGSRQETQYF
d_gene: NA
j_gene: TRBJ2-5
v_gene: TRBV25-1

CDR3aa: CASSFGQGSGRNTEAFF
d_gene: TRBD1
j_gene: TRBJ1-1
v_gene: TRBV5-1

CDR3aa: CASSLPPGQGNYGYTF
d_gene: TRBD1
j_gene: TRBJ1-2
v_gene: TRBV7-9

CDR3aa: CASSSGQGGYNSPLHF
d_gene: TRBD1
j_gene: TRBJ1-6
v_gene: TRBV5-1

CDR3aa: CASSSGGLGQTDTQYF
d_gene: NA
j_gene: TRBJ2-3
v_gene: TRBV7-2